This passage covers 13 T cell receptor beta chains from one sample sequenced in a study of T cell repertoires in cytomegalovirus infection (dated by TCRdb to about 2019). Taken with the paper, the label for treatment or condition translates to: in vitro stimulation with specific CMV peptide epitopes to enrich CMV-specific T cells. For these TCRs, the target antigens are not known. TCRdb lists the instrument as Illumina HiSeq 1500. The raw public data were reprocessed by TCRdb itself: fastp quality trimming at Q25, MiXCR clonotype calling, in-frame beta chains only. Rows with a matching CDR3 protein are joined into one entry that keeps the most common DNA and genes. For this sample the table gives tens of thousands of distinct CDR3 sequences, of which under 55% were detected only once. Together, the top ten hold 90% to 95% of the sample. This specimen consisted of CD8+ T cells from cultured PBMCs, obtained from culture after CMV antigen stimulation. Every receptor here comes from a human donor in good health (CMV status not recorded). Some clones in this sample may be carry-over from other donors' samples.

The chain combines TRBV7-3 with TRBJ2-3; D might be TRBD2 (6 bases). This CDR3 comprises 15 residues. V was trimmed by 7 bases and J by 0 bases, leaving 14 bases between them. Germline V gives CDR1 SGHTA, CDR2 FQGTGA. The CDR3 protein is CASTPEAGSTDTQYF. CDR3 nucleotide sequence: TGTGCCAGCACCCCGGAGGCGGGGAGCACAGATACGCAGTATTTT.

The rearrangement joins TRBV15 to TRBJ1-5, with D tentatively TRBD1 (6 bases). The CDR3 is made up of 19 amino acids. Between the trimmed V and J ends, which lost 0 bases and 0 bases, there was a span of 18 bases. The V gene's germline CDR1 is LNHNV and CDR2 YYDKDF (reference sequence). The CDR3 reads CATSRDRGPGGDSNQPQHF. CDR3 sequence (DNA): TGTGCCACCAGCAGAGACAGGGGCCCTGGAGGGGATAGCAATCAGCCCCAGCATTTT.

The chain recombines TRBV5-4 with TRBJ1-1; 8 bases are shared with TRBD1. Germline V gives CDR1 SGHNT, CDR2 YYREEE (reference sequence). The length of the CDR3 is 17 residues. V shed 4 bases, J shed 0 bases, and the junction held 11 bases outside the gene matches. CDR3 coding DNA: TGTGCCAGCAGCCCGTCCCCCGGGACAGGTCTGAACACTGAAGCTTTCTTT. Protein sequence: CASSPSPGTGLNTEAFF.

This clonotype was counted a few times. The chain links TRBV7-2 to TRBJ1-2; D may be TRBD1 (6 bases). V was shortened by 0 bases and J by 0 bases, with 11 bases between the two germline ends. CDR3 length: 16 amino acids. CDR1 SGHTA and CDR2 FQGNSA come from the germline V gene. The CDR3 nucleotides read TGTGCCAGCAGCTTAGCCCGGGACACTCCTAACTATGGCTACACCTTC. Its translation is CASSLARDTPNYGYTF.

This clonotype was found a few times. The CDR3 loop reads CASSLTGGNSPLHF. CDR3 coding DNA: TGTGCCAGCAGTTTGACAGGGGGTAATTCACCCCTCCACTTT. The chain carries TRBV28 and TRBJ1-6, with 9 bases fitting TRBD1. V lost 3 bases and J lost 6; bases outside the gene matches: 0. The CDR3 extends over 14 amino acids. Per the germline V gene, CDR1 is MDHEN and CDR2 is SYDVKM. The full variable domain, its missing parts supplied by reference TRBV28 and TRBJ1-6, is DVKVTQSSRYLVKRTGEKVFLECVQDMDHENMFWYRQDPGLGLRLIYFSYDVKMKEKGDIPEGYSVSREKKERFSLILESASTNQTSMYLCASSLTGGNSPLHFGNGTRLTVT.

J is TRBJ2-1 and V is TRBV7-3, with TRBD1 matching over 9 bases. J lost 7 bases, V lost 4 bases, and 8 bases had no gene match. The CDR3 length is 15 residues. The germline gives CDR1 SGHTA, CDR2 FQGTGA. This chain's CDR3 is CASSWGLTGGNEQFF. The CDR3 coding sequence is TGTGCCAGCAGCTGGGGTTTGACAGGGGGGAATGAGCAGTTCTTC.

The chain recombines TRBV27 with TRBJ1-5; tentative D call: TRBD1 (6 bases). The germline V and J ends were trimmed by 6 bases and 0 bases, with 12 bases remaining between them. Germline assignment: CDR1 MNHEY and CDR2 SMNVEV (reference sequence). This CDR3 contains 15 residues. CDR3 residues: CASRIQGFSNQPQHF. CDR3 bases: TGTGCCAGCAGAATACAGGGTTTTAGCAATCAGCCCCAGCATTTT.

V gene TRBV6-1 combines with J gene TRBJ2-7, with 13 bases lining up with TRBD2. This CDR3 contains 15 residues. The ends lost 5 bases at V and 1 base at J; junction bases unmatched: 2. Germline V gene lookup returns CDR1 MNHNS and CDR2 SASEGT. This CDR3 is CASSQLAGGSYEQYF. For the CDR3, the DNA is TGTGCCAGCAGTCAACTAGCGGGAGGGTCCTACGAGCAGTACTTC.

The rearrangement links TRBV28 to TRBJ2-7, with D maybe TRBD2 (5 bases). The CDR3 is 16 amino acids. The germline CDR1 and CDR2 sequences are MDHEN and SYDVKM. Deletions cut 3 bases from V and 2 bases from J, with 17 bases between. CDR3: CASSFGGLKGTYEQYF. CDR3 coding DNA: TGTGCCAGCAGTTTCGGAGGCCTAAAGGGAACCTACGAGCAGTACTTC.

This clonotype was seen many times. This chain links TRBV7-2 with TRBJ2-6, with TRBD1 as a possible D gene (5 bases). Germline V CDR1 and CDR2: SGHTA, FQGNSA. CDR3 length equals 17 residues. With 5 bases removed from V and 4 bases from J, the gap between germline ends came to 18 bases. CDR3 DNA: TGTGCCAGCAGCCCCGCAGCAGGGATGAACGGGGCCAACGTCCTGACTTTC. Translating gives CASSPAAGMNGANVLTF.

The V gene is TRBV4-2, the J gene TRBJ2-5; D gene unclear. Germline values: CDR1 LGHNA, CDR2 YNFKEQ. V gave up 3 bases and J gave up 1 base, with 6 bases separating them. This CDR3 region has 13 residues. The CDR3 reads CASSQGIQETQYF. Written as DNA, the CDR3 is TGTGCCAGCAGCCAGGGGATCCAAGAGACCCAGTACTTC.

About this clonotype itself: The junction and the germline gene differ at one end; a read error may be behind it. The V call is TRBV4-1, the J call TRBJ2-5; D is uncertain. Germline CDR1 MGHRA, CDR2 YSYEKL. The CDR3 totals 15 residues. CDR3 sequence: CASSQDFAAKETQYF. As DNA, the CDR3 is TGTGCCAGCAGCCAAGATTTCGCGGCTAAAGAGACCCAGTACTTC.

V gene TRBV27 combines with J gene TRBJ1-5; 8 bases are a match to TRBD1. V lost 6 bases and J lost 6; bases outside the gene matches: 7. The CDR3 totals 14 residues. CDR1 MNHEY and CDR2 SMNVEV come from the germline V gene (reference sequence). The DNA of the CDR3 is TGTGCCAGCAGCCCCCCAGGGGGCGGTCAGCCCCAGCATTTT. It encodes CASSPPGGGQPQHF.